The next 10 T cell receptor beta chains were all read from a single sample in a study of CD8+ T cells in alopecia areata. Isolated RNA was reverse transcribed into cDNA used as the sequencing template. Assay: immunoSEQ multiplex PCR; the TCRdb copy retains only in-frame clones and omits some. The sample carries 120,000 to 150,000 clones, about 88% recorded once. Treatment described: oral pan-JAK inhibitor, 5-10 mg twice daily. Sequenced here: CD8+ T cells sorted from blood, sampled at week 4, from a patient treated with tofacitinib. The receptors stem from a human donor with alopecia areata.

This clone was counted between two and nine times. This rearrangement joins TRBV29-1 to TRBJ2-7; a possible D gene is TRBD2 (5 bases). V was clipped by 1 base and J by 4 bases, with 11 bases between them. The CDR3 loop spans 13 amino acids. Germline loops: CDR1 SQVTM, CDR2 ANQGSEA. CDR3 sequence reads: CSVEAGGAYEQYF. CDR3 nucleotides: TGCAGCGTTGAAGCCGGAGGTGCGTACGAGCAGTACTTC.

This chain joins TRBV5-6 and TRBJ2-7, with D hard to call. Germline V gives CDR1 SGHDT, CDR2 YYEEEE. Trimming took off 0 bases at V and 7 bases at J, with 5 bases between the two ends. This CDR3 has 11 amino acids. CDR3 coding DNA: TGTGCCAGCAGCTTGGTGGGAGAGCAGTACTTC. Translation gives CASSLVGEQYF.

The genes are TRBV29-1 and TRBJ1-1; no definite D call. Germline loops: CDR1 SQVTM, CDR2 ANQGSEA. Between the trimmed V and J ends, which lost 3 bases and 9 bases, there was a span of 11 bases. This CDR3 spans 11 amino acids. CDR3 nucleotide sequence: TGCAGCGTTGATAGGCCAGATCAAGCTTTCTTT. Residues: CSVDRPDQAFF.

The CDR3 DNA is TGTGCCAGCAGCTCCCCGTCCGTGAACACTGAAGCTTTCTTT. Encoded protein: CASSSPSVNTEAFF. The chain joins TRBV13 to TRBJ1-1; D gene unclear. Trimming took off 4 bases at V and 0 bases at J, with 9 bases between the two ends. This CDR3 is 14 amino acids long. Per the germline V gene, CDR1 is PRHDT and CDR2 is FYEKMQ (reference sequence).

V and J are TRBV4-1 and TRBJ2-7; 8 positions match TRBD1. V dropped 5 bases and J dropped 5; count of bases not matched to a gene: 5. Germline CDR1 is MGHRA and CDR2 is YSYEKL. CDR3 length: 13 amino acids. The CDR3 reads CASSYQGADEQYF. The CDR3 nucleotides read TGCGCCAGCAGCTATCAGGGGGCCGACGAGCAGTACTTC.

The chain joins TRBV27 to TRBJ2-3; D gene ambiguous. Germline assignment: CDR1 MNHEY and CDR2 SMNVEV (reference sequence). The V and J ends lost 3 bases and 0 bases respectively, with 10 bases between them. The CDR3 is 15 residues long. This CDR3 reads CASSFGKASTDTQYF. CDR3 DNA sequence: TGTGCCAGCAGTTTCGGCAAAGCTAGCACAGATACGCAGTATTTT.

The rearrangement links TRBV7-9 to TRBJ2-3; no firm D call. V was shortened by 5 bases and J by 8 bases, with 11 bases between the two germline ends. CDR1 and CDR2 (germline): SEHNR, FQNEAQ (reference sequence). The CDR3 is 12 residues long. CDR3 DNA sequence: TGTGCCAGCAGCGCGATAGTTTCTACGCAGTATTTT. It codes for CASSAIVSTQYF.

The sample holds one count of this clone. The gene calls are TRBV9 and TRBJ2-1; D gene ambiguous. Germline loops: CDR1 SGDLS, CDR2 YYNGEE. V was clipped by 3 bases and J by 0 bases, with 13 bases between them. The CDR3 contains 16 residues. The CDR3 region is CASSGRAISSYNEQFF. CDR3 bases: TGTGCCAGCAGCGGGAGAGCAATCAGCTCCTACAATGAGCAGTTCTTC.

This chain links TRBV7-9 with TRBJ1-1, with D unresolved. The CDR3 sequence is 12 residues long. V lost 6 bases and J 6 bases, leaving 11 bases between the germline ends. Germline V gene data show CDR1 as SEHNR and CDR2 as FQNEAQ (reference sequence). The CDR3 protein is CASRFDNAEAFF. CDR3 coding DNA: TGTGCCAGCAGGTTCGACAACGCTGAAGCTTTCTTT. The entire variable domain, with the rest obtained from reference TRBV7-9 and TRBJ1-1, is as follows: DTGVSQNPRHKITKRGQNVTFRCDPISEHNRLYWYRQTLGQGPEFLTYFQNEAQLEKSRLLSDRFSAERPKGSFSTLEIQRTEQGDSAMYLCASRFDNAEAFFGQGTRLTVV.

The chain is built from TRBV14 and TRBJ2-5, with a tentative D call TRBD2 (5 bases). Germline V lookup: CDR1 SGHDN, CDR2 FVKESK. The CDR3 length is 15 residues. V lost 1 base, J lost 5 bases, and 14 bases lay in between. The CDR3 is CASSQGEGPWETQYF. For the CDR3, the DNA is TGTGCCAGCAGCCAAGGAGAGGGCCCCTGGGAGACCCAGTACTTC.